The clone carrying this T cell receptor beta chain has just one count. As yet, its antigen is unknown. This sample includes further DNA sequences coding for the same CDR3. The PCR made use of 60 Vbeta and 13 Jbeta primers. The repertoire was sequenced with immunoSEQ multiplex PCR; TCRdb's copy has only in-frame clones and lacks some. There are roughly 93,000 clones in the sample; over 60% occur only once, and roughly 8% lies in the top ten. Donors consisted of healthy bone marrow donors. The record originates from a study of cytomegalovirus exposure and HLA in healthy donors. The CDR3 is made up of 13 amino acids. Germline lookup yields CDR1 LNHDA and CDR2 SQIVND (reference sequence). The ends were cut back, 3 bases at V and 1 base at J, with 5 bases in the middle. Study-wide results and limits: It emerged from a later analysis that several of the most significant clusters appeared to be linked to common viral pathogens.

The specimen was PBMCs. The chain recombines TRBV19 with TRBJ2-3; the D is unclear. This clonotype was sampled from a human donor in good health. CDR3 sequence (DNA): TGTGCCAGTAGTATTTCGGGCACAGATACGCAGTATTTT. As protein: CASSISGTDTQYF.